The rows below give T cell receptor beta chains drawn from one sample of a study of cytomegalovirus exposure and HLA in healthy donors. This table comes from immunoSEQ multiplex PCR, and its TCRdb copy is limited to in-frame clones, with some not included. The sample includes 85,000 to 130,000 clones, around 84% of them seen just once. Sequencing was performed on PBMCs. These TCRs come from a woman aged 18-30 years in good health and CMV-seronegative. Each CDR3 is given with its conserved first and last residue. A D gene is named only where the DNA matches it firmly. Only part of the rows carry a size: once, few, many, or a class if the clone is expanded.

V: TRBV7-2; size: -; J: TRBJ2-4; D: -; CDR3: CASSSGRIQYF; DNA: TGTGCCAGCAGTTCCGGTCGCATTCAGTACTTC
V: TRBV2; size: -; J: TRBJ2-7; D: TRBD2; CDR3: CASSEIRTRLYEQYF; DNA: TGTGCCAGCAGTGAAATCCGGACTAGGCTTTACGAGCAGTACTTC
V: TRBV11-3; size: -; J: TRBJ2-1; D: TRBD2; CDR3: CASSEGAGSSYNEQFF; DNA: TGTGCCAGCAGCGAAGGAGCGGGAAGCTCCTACAATGAGCAGTTCTTC
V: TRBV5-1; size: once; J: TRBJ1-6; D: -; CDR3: CASSLVSGASPYNSPLHF; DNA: TGCGCCAGCAGCCTAGTATCAGGGGCCTCTCCCTATAATTCACCCCTCCACTTT
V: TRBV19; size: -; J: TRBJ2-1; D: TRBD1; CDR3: CASSIAIRAGGTRQFF; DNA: TGTGCCAGTAGTATAGCTATACGAGCAGGGGGAACGAGGCAGTTCTTC
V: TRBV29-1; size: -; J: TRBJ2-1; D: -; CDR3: CSVEQGNEQFF; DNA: TGCAGCGTGGAACAGGGAAATGAGCAGTTCTTC
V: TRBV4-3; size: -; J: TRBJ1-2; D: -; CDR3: CASSQDLPGDYGYTF; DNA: TGCGCCAGCAGCCAAGATCTCCCAGGGGACTATGGCTACACCTTC
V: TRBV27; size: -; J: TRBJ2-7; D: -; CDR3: CASASSYEQYF; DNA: TGTGCCAGCGCTAGTTCCTACGAGCAGTACTTC
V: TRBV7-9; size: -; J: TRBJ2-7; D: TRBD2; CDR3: CASSPRLAAYEQYF; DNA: TGTGCCAGCAGCCCAAGACTAGCGGCATACGAGCAGTACTTC
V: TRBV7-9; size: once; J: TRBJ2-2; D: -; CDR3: CASSPLGGELFF; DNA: TGTGCCAGCAGCCCCCTCGGCGGGGAGCTGTTTTTT
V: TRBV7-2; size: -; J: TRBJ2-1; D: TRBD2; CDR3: CASSLVGTSGRANNEQFF; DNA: TGTGCCAGCAGCTTAGTAGGGACTAGCGGGAGGGCTAACAATGAGCAGTTCTTC
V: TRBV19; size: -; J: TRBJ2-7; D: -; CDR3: CASSGPRDRVSYEQYF; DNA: TGTGCCAGTAGTGGGCCAAGAGACAGAGTCTCCTACGAGCAGTACTTC
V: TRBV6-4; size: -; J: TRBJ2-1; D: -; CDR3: CASSPTGEGYNEQFF; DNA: TGTGCCAGCAGTCCGACAGGGGAGGGCTACAATGAGCAGTTCTTC
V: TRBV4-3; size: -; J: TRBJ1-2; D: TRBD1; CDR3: CASSRLTGDPNYGYTF; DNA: TGCGCCAGCAGCCGACTAACAGGGGATCCTAACTATGGCTACACCTTC
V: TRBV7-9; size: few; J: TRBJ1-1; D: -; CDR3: CASSNPNLGEHTEAFF; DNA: TGTGCCAGCAGTAACCCCAATCTAGGGGAACACACTGAAGCTTTCTTT
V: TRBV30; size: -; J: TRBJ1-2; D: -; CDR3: CAWSGGTYYGYTF; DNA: TGTGCCTGGAGTGGCGGCACGTACTATGGCTACACCTTC
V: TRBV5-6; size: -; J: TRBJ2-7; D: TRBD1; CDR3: CASSLHHPGTGQGGYEQYF; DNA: TGTGCCAGCAGCTTGCATCACCCCGGGACGGGACAGGGAGGTTACGAGCAGTACTTC
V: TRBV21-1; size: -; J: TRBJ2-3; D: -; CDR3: CAIPRIITDTQYF; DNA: TGTGCCATCCCTAGGATTATCACAGATACGCAGTATTTT
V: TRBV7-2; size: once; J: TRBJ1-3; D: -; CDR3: CASSFLDRPGNTIYF; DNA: TGTGCCAGCAGCTTCCTTGACAGGCCTGGAAACACCATATATTTT
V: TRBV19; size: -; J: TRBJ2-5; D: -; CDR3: CASSIDHERTIKGETQYF; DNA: TGTGCCAGTAGTATAGATCATGAGCGGACTATAAAGGGGGAGACCCAGTACTTC
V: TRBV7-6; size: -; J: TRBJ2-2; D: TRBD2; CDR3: CASSYWTSGEHTGELFF; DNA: TGTGCCAGCAGCTACTGGACTAGCGGGGAACACACCGGGGAGCTGTTTTTT
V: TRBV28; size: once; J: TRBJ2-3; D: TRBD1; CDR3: CASSPTGGRVVGVDTQYF; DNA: TGTGCCAGCAGTCCTACAGGGGGGCGAGTAGTTGGGGTAGATACGCAGTATTTT
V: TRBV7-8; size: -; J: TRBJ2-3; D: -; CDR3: CASRERGTDTQYF; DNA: TGTGCCTCGAGGGAACGGGGCACAGATACGCAGTATTTT
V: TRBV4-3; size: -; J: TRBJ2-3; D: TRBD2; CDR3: CASSQEPTSGGPTDTQYF; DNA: TGCGCCAGCAGCCAAGAACCCACTAGCGGGGGACCCACAGATACGCAGTATTTT
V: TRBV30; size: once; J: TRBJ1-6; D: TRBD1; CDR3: CAWSEYWGTGTGNSPLHF; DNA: TGTGCCTGGAGTGAGTATTGGGGAACCGGGACAGGGAATTCACCCCTCCACTTT
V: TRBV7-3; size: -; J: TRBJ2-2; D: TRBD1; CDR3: CASSLKAGGDTGELFF; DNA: TGTGCCAGCAGCTTAAAGGCAGGGGGCGACACCGGGGAGCTGTTTTTT
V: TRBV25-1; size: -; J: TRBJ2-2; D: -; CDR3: CASSEVRGGTGELFF; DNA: TGTGCCAGCAGTGAAGTTCGAGGGGGCACCGGGGAGCTGTTTTTT
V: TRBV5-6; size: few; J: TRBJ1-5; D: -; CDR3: CASSWGGGGGNQPQHF; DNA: TGTGCCAGCAGCTGGGGAGGGGGTGGGGGCAATCAGCCCCAGCATTTT
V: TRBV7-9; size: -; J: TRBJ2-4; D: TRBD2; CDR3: CASSLRGTSGQNIQYF; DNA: TGTGCCAGCAGCTTACGGGGGACTAGCGGCCAAAACATTCAGTACTTC
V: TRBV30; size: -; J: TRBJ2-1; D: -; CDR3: CAWSRSWEQFF; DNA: TGTGCCTGGAGTCGGTCATGGGAGCAGTTCTTC
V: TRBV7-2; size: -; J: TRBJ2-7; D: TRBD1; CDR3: CASSLFSRQGASYEQYF; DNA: TGTGCCAGCAGCTTATTTTCCCGACAGGGGGCGTCCTACGAGCAGTACTTC
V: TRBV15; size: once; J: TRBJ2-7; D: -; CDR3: CATSGDYYEQYF; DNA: TGTGCCACCTCCGGGGATTACTACGAGCAGTACTTC
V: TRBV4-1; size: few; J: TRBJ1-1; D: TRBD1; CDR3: CASSRSTGGTEAFF; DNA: TGTGCCAGCAGCCGATCTACAGGGGGCACTGAAGCTTTCTTT
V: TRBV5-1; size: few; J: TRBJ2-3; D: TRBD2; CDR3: CASSQRTSGRADTQYF; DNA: TGCGCCAGCAGCCAACGGACTAGCGGGAGGGCAGATACGCAGTATTTT
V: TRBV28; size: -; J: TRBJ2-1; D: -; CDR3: CASSQGGEGYNEQFF; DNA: TGTGCCAGCAGCCAGGGGGGAGAGGGCTACAATGAGCAGTTCTTC
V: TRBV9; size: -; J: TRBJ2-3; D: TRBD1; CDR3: CASSVDGTVDTQYF; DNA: TGTGCCAGCAGCGTAGACGGGACAGTAGATACGCAGTATTTT
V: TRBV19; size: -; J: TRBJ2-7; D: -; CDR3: CASSILWANPYEQYF; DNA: TGTGCCAGTAGTATTCTCTGGGCCAATCCGTACGAGCAGTACTTC
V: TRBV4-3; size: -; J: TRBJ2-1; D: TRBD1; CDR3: CASSQGDRSYNEQFF; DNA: TGCGCCAGCAGCCAAGGGGACAGGAGCTACAATGAGCAGTTCTTC
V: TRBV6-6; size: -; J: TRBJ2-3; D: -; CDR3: CASSARESPDTQYF; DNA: TGTGCCAGCAGTGCCCGGGAGTCCCCAGATACGCAGTATTTT
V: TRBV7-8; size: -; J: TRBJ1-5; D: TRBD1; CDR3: CASSVLQGAQEQPQHF; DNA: TGTGCCAGCAGCGTCCTACAGGGGGCACAGGAACAGCCCCAGCATTTT
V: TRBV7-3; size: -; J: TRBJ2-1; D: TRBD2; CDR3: CASSLIIWGGTTLDEQFF; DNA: TGTGCCAGCAGCTTAATAATCTGGGGCGGGACTACCCTCGATGAGCAGTTCTTC
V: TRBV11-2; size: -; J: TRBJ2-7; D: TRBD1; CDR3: CASSRDSEYEQYF; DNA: TGTGCCAGCAGCCGGGACAGCGAATACGAGCAGTACTTC